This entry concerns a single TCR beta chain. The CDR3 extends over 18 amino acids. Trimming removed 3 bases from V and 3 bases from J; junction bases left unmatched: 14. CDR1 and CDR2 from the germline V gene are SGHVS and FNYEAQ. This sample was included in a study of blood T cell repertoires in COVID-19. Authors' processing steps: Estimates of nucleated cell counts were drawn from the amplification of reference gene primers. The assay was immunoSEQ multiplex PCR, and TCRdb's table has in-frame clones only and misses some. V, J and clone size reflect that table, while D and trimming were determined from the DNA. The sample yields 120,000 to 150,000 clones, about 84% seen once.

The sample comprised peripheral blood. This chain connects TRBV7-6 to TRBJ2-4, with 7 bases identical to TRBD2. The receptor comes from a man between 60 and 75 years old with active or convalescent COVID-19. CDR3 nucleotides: TGTGCCAGCAGCTTTTGGGGGAGGGGTGATGGACTCAAAAACATTCAGTACTTC. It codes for CASSFWGRGDGLKNIQYF.